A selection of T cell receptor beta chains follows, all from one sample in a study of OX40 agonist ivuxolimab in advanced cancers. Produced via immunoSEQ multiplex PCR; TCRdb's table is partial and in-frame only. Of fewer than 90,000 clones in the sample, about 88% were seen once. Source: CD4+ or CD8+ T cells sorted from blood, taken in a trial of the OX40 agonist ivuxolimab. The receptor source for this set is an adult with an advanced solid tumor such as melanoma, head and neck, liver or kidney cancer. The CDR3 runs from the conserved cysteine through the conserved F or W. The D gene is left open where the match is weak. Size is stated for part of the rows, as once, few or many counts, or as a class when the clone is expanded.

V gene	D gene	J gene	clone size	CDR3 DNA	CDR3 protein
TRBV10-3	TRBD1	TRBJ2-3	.	TGTGCCACCGGACAGGACACAGATACGCAGTATTTT	CATGQDTDTQYF
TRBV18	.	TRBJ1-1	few	TGTGCCAGCTCACCATTGTATCGGGGCTCTGAAGCTTTCTTT	CASSPLYRGSEAFF
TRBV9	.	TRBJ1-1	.	TGTGCCAGCAGCGGAGGGGTGAACACTGAAGCTTTCTTT	CASSGGVNTEAFF
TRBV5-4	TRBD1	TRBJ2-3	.	TGTGCCAGCAGCCTCCGACAGGGTCCAGATACGCAGTATTTT	CASSLRQGPDTQYF
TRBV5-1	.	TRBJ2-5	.	TGCGCCAGCAGCTTGTCAGGGATGGGGCAAGAGACCCAGTACTTC	CASSLSGMGQETQYF
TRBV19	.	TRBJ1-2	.	TGTGCCAGTAGTATAGTTCGAGGAGTAGGCGCTAACTATGGCTACACCTTC	CASSIVRGVGANYGYTF
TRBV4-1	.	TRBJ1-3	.	TGCGCCAGCAGCCAAAGGGGTTTTGAGTCTGGAAACACCATATATTTT	CASSQRGFESGNTIYF
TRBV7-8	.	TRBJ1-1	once	TGTGCCAGCAGCTACTACGGACAGACGAACACTGAAGCTTTCTTT	CASSYYGQTNTEAFF
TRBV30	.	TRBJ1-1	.	TGTGCCTGGAGTGTACACCAGAACACTGAAGCTTTCTTT	CAWSVHQNTEAFF
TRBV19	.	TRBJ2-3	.	TGTGCCAGTAGTGGGACGCGCACAGATACGCAGTATTTT	CASSGTRTDTQYF
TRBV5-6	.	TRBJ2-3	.	TGTGCCAGCAGCTTTCGGGCGGGCACAGATACGCAGTATTTT	CASSFRAGTDTQYF
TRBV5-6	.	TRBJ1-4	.	TGTGCCAGCAGCTTGTACTCGATTAATGAAAAACTGTTTTTT	CASSLYSINEKLFF
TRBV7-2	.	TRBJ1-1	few	TGTGCCAGCAGCTATCAAAACACTGAAGCTTTCTTT	CASSYQNTEAFF
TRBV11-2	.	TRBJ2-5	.	TGTGCCAGCAGCTCTGGGGGGCACAGCTACTTC	CASSSGGHSYF
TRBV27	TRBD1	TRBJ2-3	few	TGTGCCAGCACCCGGACAGGGGGTGACACAGATACGCAGTATTTT	CASTRTGGDTDTQYF
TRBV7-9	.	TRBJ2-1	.	TGTGCCAGCAGCGTAACGGGACTGCTGGTAGCGTTCTTC	CASSVTGLLVAFF
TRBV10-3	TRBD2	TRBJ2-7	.	TGTGCCATCAGTGCAACCACTAGCGGGGGGGCCTACGAGCAGTACTTC	CAISATTSGGAYEQYF
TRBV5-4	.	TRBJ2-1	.	TGTGCCAGCAGCCTGGACCCCTACAATGAGCAGTTCTTC	CASSLDPYNEQFF